These T cell receptor beta chains were read from a single sample in a study of cytomegalovirus exposure and HLA in healthy donors. The repertoire was sequenced with immunoSEQ multiplex PCR; TCRdb's copy has only in-frame clones and lacks some. The sample consists of about 110,000 clones, 70% to 90% of them appearing once. The source material was PBMCs. These receptors came from a man aged 35 to 55 in good health and CMV-seronegative. Both conserved end residues are part of each CDR3. The D gene is left open where the match is weak. The size of a clone is reported for some rows only, either as once, few or many, or as a class for expanded clones.

cdr3_length	j_call	d_call	clone_size	v_call	cdr3_aa	cdr3_nt
14	TRBJ2-7	NA	NA	TRBV18	CASSPPGQGNEQYF	TGTGCCAGCTCACCACCGGGCCAGGGGAACGAGCAGTACTTC
14	TRBJ2-7	NA	NA	TRBV5-1	CASSLSGQIYEQYF	TGCGCCAGCAGCTTATCTGGACAGATCTACGAGCAGTACTTC
16	TRBJ2-3	NA	NA	TRBV28	CASSSQGRGATDTQYF	TGTGCCAGCAGTTCCCAAGGTCGGGGGGCCACAGATACGCAGTATTTT
15	TRBJ2-1	NA	NA	TRBV11-2	CASSLIPGSNNEQFF	TGTGCCAGCAGCTTAATCCCAGGCAGCAACAATGAGCAGTTCTTC
16	TRBJ1-2	TRBD1	NA	TRBV30	CAWSVLVGQGVGGYTF	TGTGCCTGGAGTGTACTGGTGGGACAGGGGGTAGGTGGCTACACCTTC
10	TRBJ2-1	NA	NA	TRBV29-1	CSAGDNEQFF	TGCAGCGCCGGAGACAATGAGCAGTTCTTC
17	TRBJ1-6	TRBD1	NA	TRBV2	CASSEAKPGDRVAPLHF	TGTGCCAGCAGTGAAGCGAAACCGGGGGACAGGGTGGCACCCCTCCACTTT
14	TRBJ1-1	TRBD1	few	TRBV6-1	CASSEVSGGGEAFF	TGTGCCAGCAGTGAAGTCTCAGGGGGCGGTGAAGCTTTCTTT
11	TRBJ2-3	NA	once	TRBV28	CASSLVDTQYF	TGTGCCAGCAGTCTAGTGGATACGCAGTATTTT
13	TRBJ1-3	NA	NA	TRBV9	CASSPAGGNTIYF	TGTGCCAGCAGCCCCGCTGGCGGAAACACCATATATTTT
14	TRBJ2-5	NA	NA	TRBV9	CASSVSQTQETQYF	TGTGCCAGCAGCGTATCACAGACCCAAGAGACCCAGTACTTC
15	TRBJ2-2	TRBD1	NA	TRBV28	CASSFGDRDTGELFF	TGTGCCAGCAGTTTTGGTGACAGGGATACCGGGGAGCTGTTTTTT
10	TRBJ2-1	TRBD1	NA	TRBV30	CAWGDRGWFF	TGTGCCTGGGGCGACAGGGGCTGGTTCTTC
17	TRBJ2-7	TRBD2	NA	TRBV28	CASSFYLAGVNPYEQYF	TGTGCCAGCAGTTTTTACCTAGCGGGGGTAAATCCCTACGAGCAGTACTTC
14	TRBJ2-5	NA	NA	TRBV5-6	CASSLGTGVETQYF	TGTGCCAGCAGCTTGGGAACCGGGGTGGAGACCCAGTACTTC
14	TRBJ1-5	NA	NA	TRBV15	CATSRDRGNQPQHF	TGTGCCACCAGCAGAGATCGGGGGAATCAGCCCCAGCATTTT
15	TRBJ1-4	NA	NA	TRBV9	CASSVEGRGNEKLFF	TGTGCCAGCAGCGTAGAGGGGCGGGGTAATGAAAAACTGTTTTTT
13	TRBJ1-1	NA	NA	TRBV30	CAWSVRGNTEAFF	TGTGCCTGGAGTGTACGAGGGAACACTGAAGCTTTCTTT
16	TRBJ2-6	NA	NA	TRBV5-6	CASSFPSGSGANVLTF	TGTGCCAGCAGCTTCCCCTCGGGGTCTGGGGCCAACGTCCTGACTTTC
13	TRBJ1-1	NA	NA	TRBV6-5	CASTARENTEAFF	TGTGCCAGCACTGCGCGGGAAAACACTGAAGCTTTCTTT
15	TRBJ2-7	NA	once	TRBV4-3	CASSQDFTTSYEQYF	TGCGCCAGCAGCCAAGATTTTACAACCTCCTACGAGCAGTACTTC
10	TRBJ1-2	TRBD1	NA	TRBV20-1	CSAPGGGYTF	TGCAGTGCTCCAGGGGGTGGCTACACCTTC
16	TRBJ1-2	TRBD1	once	TRBV7-2	CASSLVRPQGARGYTF	TGTGCCAGCAGCTTAGTACGGCCCCAGGGGGCGCGTGGCTACACCTTC
14	TRBJ1-4	NA	NA	TRBV5-1	CASSLASQNEKLFF	TGCGCCAGCAGCTTGGCCAGTCAGAATGAAAAACTGTTTTTT
14	TRBJ2-7	NA	NA	TRBV5-1	CASSLVGQHYEQYF	TGCGCCAGCAGCTTGGTGGGACAACACTACGAGCAGTACTTC